The 8 T cell receptor beta chains below were found in one sample sequenced in a study of regulatory T cells in long-lasting Graves disease. According to the study, TCR beta libraries were built with iRepertoire HTBI primers and CDR3-region Arm-PCR. From the multiplex PCR reads, TCRdb called clonotypes with MiXCR, one entry per CDR3 protein. The table records 350,000 to 450,000 distinct CDR3 sequences, 15% of them present only once. The time point: newly diagnosed GD, antithyroid drugs for less than 3 months. The TCR library was made from RNA extracted from PBMCs. The same sample was also studied in work on T cells in Graves' hyperthyroidism and ophthalmopathy.

Specimen: peripheral blood mononuclear cells (PBMCs), collected at new diagnosis, from a patient treated with antithyroid drugs. The source is a woman aged 25 to 45 with Graves disease.

Only a few counts were recorded for this clonotype. The rearrangement links TRBV7-9 to TRBJ2-5, with 8 bases identical to TRBD1. The CDR3 contains 13 residues. V was pared by 8 bases and J by 2 bases, with 4 bases of the junction left unmatched. CDR1 is SEHNR and CDR2 is FQNEAQ in the germline V gene (reference sequence). The CDR3 sequence is CASATGEQETQYF. In nucleotides, the CDR3 is TGTGCCAGCGCGACAGGGGAACAAGAGACCCAGTACTTC.

The table lists this clonotype with many counts. V usage is TRBV24-1 and J usage is TRBJ2-3; D may be TRBD2 (6 bases). Germline CDR1 KGHDR, CDR2 SFDVKD. CDR3 length: 14 amino acids. The V end lost 5 bases, the J end lost 6 bases, and 14 bases lay between the germline ends. The CDR3 sequence is CATSVGGGMDTQYF. In DNA, the CDR3 is TGTGCCACCAGTGTGGGAGGCGGGATGGATACGCAGTATTTT.

This clonotype has a handful of counts. V is TRBV14 and J is TRBJ1-1; D gene uncertain. Germline loops: CDR1 SGHDN, CDR2 FVKESK. This CDR3 comprises 15 residues. Trimming stripped 5 bases from V and 0 bases from J, with 13 bases between. DNA for the CDR3: TGTGCCAGCAGCTACGGACGGCCCATGAACACTGAAGCTTTCTTT. It encodes CASSYGRPMNTEAFF.

The gene calls are TRBV4-1 and TRBJ2-1; 8 nucleotides match TRBD2. This CDR3 comprises 19 residues. V trimming: 0 bases; J trimming: 0 bases; junction bases outside the gene matches: 10. The germline V gene has CDR1 MGHRA and CDR2 YSYEKL. CDR3 nucleotides: TGCGCCAGCAGCCAAGAAGGAACTAGCGGAACCAGCTCCTACAATGAGCAGTTCTTC. This gives the protein CASSQEGTSGTSSYNEQFF.

This clonotype came up many times. This chain connects TRBV5-1 to TRBJ2-5; 11 nucleotides agree with TRBD2. CDR1 is SGHRS, CDR2 YFSETQ, per germline. Trimming cost V 5 bases and J 4 bases; bases outside gene matches: 4. The CDR3 is 14 residues long. The CDR3 DNA follows: TGCGCCAGCAGACTAGCGGGAGACAGAGAGACCCAGTACTTC. Its translation: CASRLAGDRETQYF.

The chain uses TRBV7-9 and TRBJ2-5, with unresolved D. Looked up from germline, CDR1 is SEHNR and CDR2 is FQNEAQ (reference sequence). The CDR3 is 14 amino acids. Trimming removed 4 bases from V and 5 bases from J, with 14 bases in between. This CDR3 is CASSSDGRRETQYF. CDR3 in DNA: TGTGCCAGCAGCTCGGACGGACGGCGGGAGACCCAGTACTTC.

Many counts were recorded for this clonotype. The chain has TRBV20-1 and TRBJ2-5, with D perhaps matching TRBD2 (6 bases). CDR1 is DFQATT, CDR2 SNEGSKA, per germline (reference sequence). CDR3 length equals 14 residues. Trimming left V 0 bases short and J 4 bases short, with 12 bases between. The CDR3 nucleotides are TGCAGTGCTAGAGATAGTAGGGGAGGAGAGACCCAGTACTTC. It encodes CSARDSRGGETQYF.

This clonotype has at least ten counts. The rearrangement uses TRBV28 and TRBJ2-1; a possible D gene is TRBD2 (6 bases). The CDR3 contains 15 residues. CDR1 is MDHEN, CDR2 SYDVKM, per germline. V was cut by 2 bases and J by 4 bases, with 12 bases left in between. The CDR3 bases are TGTGCCAGCAGTTTAGGAGGGGTGGGGTACAATGAGCAGTTCTTC. The encoded protein is CASSLGGVGYNEQFF. The whole variable domain, filled in from reference TRBV28 and TRBJ2-1, reads DVKVTQSSRYLVKRTGEKVFLECVQDMDHENMFWYRQDPGLGLRLIYFSYDVKMKEKGDIPEGYSVSREKKERFSLILESASTNQTSMYLCASSLGGVGYNEQFFGPGTRLTVL.